This T cell receptor beta chain derives from a study of T cells in localized non-small cell lung cancer. TCRdb's table, derived via immunoSEQ multiplex PCR, lists solely in-frame clones and lacks some. The sample comprises 37,000 or so clones, approximately 89% of which are singletons, and around 2.8% rests with the top ten. V trimming: 6 bases; J trimming: 5 bases; junction bases outside the gene matches: 9. The CDR3 is made up of 15 amino acids. Germline V gives CDR1 MNHNY, CDR2 SVGAGI (reference sequence). The clonotype comes from a woman aged 40-69 years with stage I lung adenocarcinoma. The chain uses TRBV6-6 and TRBJ1-5, with 8 bases that match TRBD1. The specimen comprised peripheral blood, sampled before any cancer treatment. CDR3 coding DNA: TGTGCCAGCAGAACGGCCCAGGGGGCGGATCAGCCCCAGCATTTT. Protein product: CASRTAQGADQPQHF.